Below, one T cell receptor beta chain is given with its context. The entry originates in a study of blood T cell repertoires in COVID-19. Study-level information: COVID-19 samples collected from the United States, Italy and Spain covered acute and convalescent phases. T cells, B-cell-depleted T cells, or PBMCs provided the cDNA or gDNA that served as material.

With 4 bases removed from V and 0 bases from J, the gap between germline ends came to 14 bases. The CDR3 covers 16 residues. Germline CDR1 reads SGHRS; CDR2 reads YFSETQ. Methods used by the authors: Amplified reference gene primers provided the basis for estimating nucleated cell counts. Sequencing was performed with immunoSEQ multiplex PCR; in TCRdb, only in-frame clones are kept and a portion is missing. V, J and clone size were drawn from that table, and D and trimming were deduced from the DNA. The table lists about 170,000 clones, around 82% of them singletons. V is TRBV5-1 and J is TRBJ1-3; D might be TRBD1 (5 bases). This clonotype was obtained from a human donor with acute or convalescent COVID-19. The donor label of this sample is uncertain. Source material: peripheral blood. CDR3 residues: CASSPAGGTSGNTIYF. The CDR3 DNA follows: TGCGCCAGCAGCCCGGCGGGCGGGACCTCTGGAAACACCATATATTTT.